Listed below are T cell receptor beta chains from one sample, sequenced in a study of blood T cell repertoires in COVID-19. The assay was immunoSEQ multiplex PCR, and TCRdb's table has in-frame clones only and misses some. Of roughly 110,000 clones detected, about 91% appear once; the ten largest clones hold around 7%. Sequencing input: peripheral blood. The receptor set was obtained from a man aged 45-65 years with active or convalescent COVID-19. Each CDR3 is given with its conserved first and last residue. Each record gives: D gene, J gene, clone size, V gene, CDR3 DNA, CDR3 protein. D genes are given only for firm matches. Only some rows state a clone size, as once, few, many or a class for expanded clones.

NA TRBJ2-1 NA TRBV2 TGTGCCAGCAGTGTCGGGTCTCAGGGTGGCAATGAGCAGTTCTTC CASSVGSQGGNEQFF
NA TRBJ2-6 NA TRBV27 TGTGCCAGCAGTAGAAGGACTACTGGGGCCAACGTCCTGACTTTC CASSRRTTGANVLTF
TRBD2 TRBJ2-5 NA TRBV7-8 TGTGCCAGCAGCCTACAGGGACTAGCGGAGGAGACCCAGTACTTC CASSLQGLAEETQYF
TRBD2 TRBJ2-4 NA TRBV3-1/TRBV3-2 TGTGCCAGCAGCCAACAAGATGTAGGGACTAGGGAACTAGCCAAAAACATTCAGTACTTC CASSQQDVGTRELAKNIQYF
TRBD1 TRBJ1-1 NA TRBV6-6 TGTGCCAGCAGTTACCTGGGACAGGGGGAGGCTTTCTTT CASSYLGQGEAFF
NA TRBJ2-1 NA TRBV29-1 TGCAGCGTTCTCGGGAGTCTCCGGAGCTACAATGAGCAGTTCTTC CSVLGSLRSYNEQFF
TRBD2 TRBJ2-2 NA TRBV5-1 TGCGCCAGCAGCTTTAGCGGGAGCGGCACCGGGGAGCTGTTTTTT CASSFSGSGTGELFF
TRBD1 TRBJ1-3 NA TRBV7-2 TGTGCCAGCAGCTCTCGGACAGGGAGGGGAAACACCATATATTTT CASSSRTGRGNTIYF
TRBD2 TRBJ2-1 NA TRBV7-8 TGTGCCAGCAGCTTAATAGCGGGAGGATCGCACAATGAGCAGTTCTTC CASSLIAGGSHNEQFF
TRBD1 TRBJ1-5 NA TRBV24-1 TGTGCCACCAGTGATTCGGGGACAGTTCCTTGGTCCCAGCATTTT CATSDSGTVPWSQHF
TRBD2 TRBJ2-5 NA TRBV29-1 TGCAGCGTGGCAATCCGGGACTACAACGAACCACGGCCGACCCAGTACTTC CSVAIRDYNEPRPTQYF
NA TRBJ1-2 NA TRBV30 TGTGCCTGGAAATCGGAGGGGCAGAATGGCTACACCTTC CAWKSEGQNGYTF
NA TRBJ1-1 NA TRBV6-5 TGTGCCAGCAGTTCCCCACAGGTATCTGAAGCTTTCTTT CASSSPQVSEAFF
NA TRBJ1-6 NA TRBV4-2 TGTGCCAGCAGTCCGGTCCTCTCCTATTCACCCCTCCACTTT CASSPVLSYSPLHF
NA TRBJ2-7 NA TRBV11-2 TGTGCCAGCAGCTTAGATTTCGGGTACGAGCAGTACTTC CASSLDFGYEQYF
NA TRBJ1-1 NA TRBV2 TGTGCCAGCCTTGGGGGGATGAACACTGAAGCTTTCTTT CASLGGMNTEAFF
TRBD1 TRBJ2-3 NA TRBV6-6 TGTGCCAGGCCTCACCGGACAGGAGATACAGATACGCAGTATTTT CARPHRTGDTDTQYF
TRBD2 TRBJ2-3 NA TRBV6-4 TGTGCCAGCAGTGAAGACAGCGGGAGGTTCACAGATACGCAGTATTTT CASSEDSGRFTDTQYF
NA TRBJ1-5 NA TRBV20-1 TGCAGTGCTAGTCTGGGCTTTCGGAATCAGCCCCAGCATTTT CSASLGFRNQPQHF
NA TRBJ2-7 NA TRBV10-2 TGCGCCAGCAGTGAGCCTAGCGCCTCCTACGAGCAGTACTTC CASSEPSASYEQYF
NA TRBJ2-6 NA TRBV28 TGTGCCAGCAGTCACAGGGTTTCTGGGGCCAACGTCCTGACTTTC CASSHRVSGANVLTF
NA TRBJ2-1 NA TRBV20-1 TGCAGTGCTACCCAGGTTGCTGAGCAGTTCTTC CSATQVAEQFF
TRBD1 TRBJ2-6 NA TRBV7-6 TGTGCCAGCAGCCCCGGTACAGGGGCCGGGGCCAACGTCCTGACTTTC CASSPGTGAGANVLTF
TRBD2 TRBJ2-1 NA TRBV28 TGTGCCAGCAGTACAACCCGAACTAGCGGGAGAGCTTGGGGGGAGCAGTTCTTC CASSTTRTSGRAWGEQFF
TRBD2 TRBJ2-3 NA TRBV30 TGTGCCTGGGGAGGTGGACTAGCGGGAGGCCACGCAGATACGCAGTATTTT CAWGGGLAGGHADTQYF
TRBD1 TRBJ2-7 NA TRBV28 TGTGCCAGCAGTTGGAGAACAGGGGGTGACGAGCAGTACTTC CASSWRTGGDEQYF
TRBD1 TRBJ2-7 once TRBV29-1 TGCAGCGTTGGGGTAAGGGGGCACGACGAGCAGTACTTC CSVGVRGHDEQYF